The next 4 T cell receptor beta chains were all read from a single sample in a study of cytomegalovirus exposure and HLA in healthy donors. This PCR relied on a set of 60 Vbeta primers and 13 Jbeta primers. Libraries were prepared by immunoSEQ multiplex PCR; TCRdb keeps only in-frame clonotypes and omits some of them. Among approximately 220,000 clones listed, roughly 85% were seen once. The source material was PBMCs. Source of these receptors: a male donor in good health and CMV-seronegative.

This clone was seen once. The rearrangement uses TRBV7-9 and TRBJ2-7; TRBD1 might be the D (5 bases). The CDR3 has 14 amino acids. CDR1 and CDR2 from the germline V gene are SEHNR and FQNEAQ (reference sequence). V was clipped by 7 bases and J by 4 bases, with 17 bases between them. This CDR3 reads CASTSSGLGYEQYF. In DNA form, the CDR3 reads TGTGCCAGCACTTCATCAGGGTTAGGGTACGAGCAGTACTTC.

This chain links TRBV4-2 with TRBJ1-2, with D possibly TRBD1 on 5 matching bases. The CDR3 consists of 14 residues. Germline CDR1 and CDR2: LGHNA and YNFKEQ. V shed 4 bases and J shed 1 base, with 10 bases lying between them. The DNA of the CDR3 is TGTGCCAGCAGCCCCCTCGGGGGTAACTATGGCTACACCTTC. It yields the protein CASSPLGGNYGYTF.

This rearrangement joins TRBV4-1 to TRBJ1-2; possibly TRBD1 for D (5 bases). CDR1 MGHRA and CDR2 YSYEKL come from the germline V gene. CDR3 length equals 13 residues. Deletions cut 3 bases from V and 2 bases from J, with 7 bases between. The CDR3 region has the DNA TGCGCCAGCAGCCATTCAGGGAACTATGGCTACACCTTC. Protein sequence: CASSHSGNYGYTF.

The V gene is TRBV19, the J gene TRBJ2-2; a weak D match, TRBD1 (6 bases). Trimming shortened V by 5 bases and J by 5 bases, and 21 bases separated the two germline ends. CDR1 is LNHDA, CDR2 SQIVND, per germline (reference sequence). The CDR3 has 17 amino acids. The CDR3 bases are TGTGCCAGTAGTCTTAGGACAGTTGGGTTCGAAACCGGGGAGCTGTTTTTT. Translating gives CASSLRTVGFETGELFF. The full variable domain, its missing parts supplied by reference TRBV19 and TRBJ2-2, is DGGITQSPKYLFRKEGQNVTLSCEQNLNHDAMYWYRQDPGQGLRLIYYSQIVNDFQKGDIAEGYSVSREKKESFPLTVTSAQKNPTAFYLCASSLRTVGFETGELFFGEGSRLTVL.